This TCR beta chain comes out of a study of blood T cell repertoires in COVID-19. Turning to the study itself: The United States, Italy and Spain supplied acute and convalescent COVID-19 samples. In each case, the material was cDNA or gDNA derived from T cells, B-cell-depleted T cells, or PBMCs.

Authors' processing steps: Using reference gene primer amplification, nucleated cell counts were estimated. Assay: immunoSEQ multiplex PCR; the TCRdb copy retains only in-frame clones and omits some. V and J calls and clone size come straight from that table; D and trimming were deduced from the DNA. The sample holds approximately 360,000 clones; about 90% are singletons and the top ten take roughly 1.2%. V was cut by 5 bases and J by 1 base, with 9 bases left in between. Per germline, CDR1 LNHDA and CDR2 SQIVND (reference sequence). This CDR3 contains 13 residues. The sequenced sample was peripheral blood. This TCR was recovered from a man aged 35-49 years with acute or convalescent COVID-19. The chain is built from TRBV19 and TRBJ2-7; D ambiguous. CDR3 loop: CASSATQSYEQYF. The CDR3 coding sequence is TGTGCCAGTAGTGCAACACAATCCTACGAGCAGTACTTC.